The sequence of this TCR beta chain was determined in a study of T cell responses to AZD1222 COVID-19 vaccine. Looked up from germline, CDR1 is MDHEN and CDR2 is SYDVKM. V was clipped by 8 bases and J by 7 bases; unmatched bases: 10. This CDR3 has 14 amino acids. Profiled with immunoSEQ multiplex PCR; TCRdb holds only in-frame clones, not every one. The repertoire holds around 160,000 clones, about 90% seen once, with 1% to 1.5% in the top ten. The source is an adult who received the AZD1222 COVID-19 vaccine. This sample comprised peripheral blood, obtained 28 days after the second AZD1222 dose. This sequence joins TRBV28 and TRBJ1-2; 10 nucleotides agree with TRBD1. The CDR3 sequence is CASRDRGYSGGYTF. CDR3 bases: TGTGCCAGCCGGGACAGGGGTTATTCAGGTGGCTACACCTTC.